The TCR beta chain described here comes from a study of cytomegalovirus exposure and HLA in healthy donors. PCR was performed using 60 Vbeta and 13 Jbeta primers. Measured with immunoSEQ multiplex PCR; TCRdb has only the in-frame clones, and not every one. The table has some 160,000 clones, 68% seen once; the top ten hold about 4.5%. The CDR3 runs 11 residues. Germline CDR1 MGHDK, CDR2 SYGVNS. V was shortened by 0 bases and J by 13 bases, with 9 bases between the two germline ends. The chain combines TRBV25-1 with TRBJ1-2; tentatively, D is TRBD1 (5 bases). The clonotype originates from a man aged 60 to 69 in good health and CMV-seronegative. Sequenced material: PBMCs. The CDR3 DNA follows: TGTGCCAGCAGTGAATATGGGGGACTCACCTTC. Its translation is CASSEYGGLTF.